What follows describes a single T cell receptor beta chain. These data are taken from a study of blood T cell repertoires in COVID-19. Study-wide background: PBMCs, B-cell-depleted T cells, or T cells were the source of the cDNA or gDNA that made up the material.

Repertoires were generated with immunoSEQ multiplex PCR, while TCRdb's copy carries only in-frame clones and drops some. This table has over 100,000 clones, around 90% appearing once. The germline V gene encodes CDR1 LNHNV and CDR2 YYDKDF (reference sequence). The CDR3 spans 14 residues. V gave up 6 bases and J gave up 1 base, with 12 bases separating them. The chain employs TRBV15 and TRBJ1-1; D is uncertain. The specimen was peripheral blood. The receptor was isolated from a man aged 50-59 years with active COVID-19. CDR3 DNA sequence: TGTGCCACCAGAAAGGCAGGAGGGAACACTGAAGCTTTCTTT. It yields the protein CATRKAGGNTEAFF.